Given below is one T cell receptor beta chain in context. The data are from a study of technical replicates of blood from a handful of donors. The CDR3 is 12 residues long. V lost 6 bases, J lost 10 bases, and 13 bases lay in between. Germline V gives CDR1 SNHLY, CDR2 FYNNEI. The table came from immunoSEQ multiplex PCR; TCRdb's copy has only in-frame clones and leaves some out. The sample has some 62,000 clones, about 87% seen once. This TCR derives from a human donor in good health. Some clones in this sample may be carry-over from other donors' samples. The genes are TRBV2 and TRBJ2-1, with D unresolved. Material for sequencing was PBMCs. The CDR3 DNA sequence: TGTGCCAGCAGCCCGGTTCGATCGGAGCAGTTCTTC. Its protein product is CASSPVRSEQFF.